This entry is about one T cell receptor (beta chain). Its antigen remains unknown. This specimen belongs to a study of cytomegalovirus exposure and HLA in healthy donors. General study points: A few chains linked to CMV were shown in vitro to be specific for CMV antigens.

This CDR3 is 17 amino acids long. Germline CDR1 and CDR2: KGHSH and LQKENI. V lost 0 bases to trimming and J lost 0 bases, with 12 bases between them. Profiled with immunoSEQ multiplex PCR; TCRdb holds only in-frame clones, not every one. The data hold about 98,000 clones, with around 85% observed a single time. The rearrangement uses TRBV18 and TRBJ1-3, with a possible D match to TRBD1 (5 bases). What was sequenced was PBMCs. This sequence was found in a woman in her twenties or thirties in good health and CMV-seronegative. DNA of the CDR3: TGTGCCAGCTCACCACCGAACAGGCTCCTCTCTGGAAACACCATATATTTT. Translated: CASSPPNRLLSGNTIYF.